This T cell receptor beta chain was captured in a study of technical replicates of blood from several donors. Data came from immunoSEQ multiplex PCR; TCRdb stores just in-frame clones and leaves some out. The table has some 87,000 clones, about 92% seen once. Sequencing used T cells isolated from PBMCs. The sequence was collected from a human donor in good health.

The CDR3 coding sequence is TGTGCCAGCAGTTACTCCGGGACAGGATACGAGCAGTACTTC. This codes for CASSYSGTGYEQYF. This chain links TRBV6-5 with TRBJ2-7, with 8 bases that match TRBD1. In germline, CDR1 is MNHEY, CDR2 SVGAGI. This CDR3 comprises 14 residues. The V segment lost 0 bases and the J segment 4 bases; nucleotides outside the gene matches: 2.